This T cell receptor beta chain stems from a study of blood T cell repertoires in COVID-19. TCRdb's copy holds only in-frame clones and misses some; the assay was immunoSEQ multiplex PCR. Of roughly 80,000 clones listed, under 85% are singletons. Source material: peripheral blood. The clonotype originates from a human donor in a cohort sampled during active COVID-19.

CDR3 loop: CASSPGGLGEQYF. The DNA for the CDR3 is TGTGCCAGCTCCCCGGGGGGTTTGGGCGAGCAGTACTTC. This chain joins TRBV18 and TRBJ2-7; 7 bases line up with TRBD2. The CDR3 consists of 13 residues. With V trimmed by 6 bases and J by 6 bases, 8 bases remained unmatched. Germline V CDR1 and CDR2: KGHSH, LQKENI.